This is a list of T cell receptor beta chains from one sample in a study of T cells after yellow fever vaccination. One entry per CDR3 protein, called by TCRdb with MiXCR from the 5' RACE reads. The sample has about 400,000 distinct CDR3 sequences, approximately 6% seen once. The sample in question was PBMCs, obtained 5 days after the yellow fever booster vaccination. These receptors originate from a man under 40 who received the YFV17D yellow fever vaccine. Each CDR3 is given with its conserved first and last residue. Fields, in order: clone size, D gene, V gene, J gene, CDR3 DNA, CDR3 protein. The D gene is left open where the match is weak. Clone sizes are given selectively: once, few, many, or a class where the clone is expanded.

many	TRBD2	TRBV7-3	TRBJ2-1	TGTGCCAGCAGCCTGGGACTAGCGGGAGGGCCTCAGTTTGAGCAGTTCTTC	CASSLGLAGGPQFEQFF
NA	NA	TRBV12-3/TRBV12-4	TRBJ2-6	TGTGCCACCCGAGGAGCCAACGTCCTGACTTTC	CATRGANVLTF
NA	TRBD1	TRBV5-1	TRBJ2-7	TGCGCCAGCAGCCTGACCGCGGACAGGGGATACGAGCAGTACTTC	CASSLTADRGYEQYF
many	TRBD2	TRBV20-1	TRBJ2-1	TGCAGTGCTATTAGCGGGAGGAAGGCCAATGAGCAGTTCTTC	CSAISGRKANEQFF
NA	NA	TRBV7-2	TRBJ2-7	TGTGCCAGCAGCTTAGACGGGATTTTTGAGCAGTACTTC	CASSLDGIFEQYF
NA	NA	TRBV9	TRBJ2-7	TGTGCCAGCAGCGTAGATGGGAGTATCTCCGAGCAGTACTTC	CASSVDGSISEQYF
NA	NA	TRBV7-9	TRBJ2-7	TGTGCCAGCAGTCCCGGGATCACCTACGAGCAGTACTTC	CASSPGITYEQYF
few	NA	TRBV11-2	TRBJ2-7	TGTGCCAGCAGCCCGAGGGGAGCCGGAGGACCCTACGAGCAGTACTTC	CASSPRGAGGPYEQYF
few	NA	TRBV5-1	TRBJ2-1	TGCGCCAGCAGCTCCAACCAATGGGGCGGATCCCATGAGCAGTTCTTC	CASSSNQWGGSHEQFF
many	TRBD2	TRBV12-5	TRBJ2-1	TGTGCTAGTGGTTTTACCAGGACTAGCGGGGCCTACAATGAGCAGTTCTTC	CASGFTRTSGAYNEQFF
few	NA	TRBV14	TRBJ2-3	TGTGCCAGCAGCAAGGCGCGAGTCAGCACAGATACGCAGTATTTT	CASSKARVSTDTQYF
many	TRBD2	TRBV12-3/TRBV12-4	TRBJ2-1	TGTGCCAGCAGTTTAGACGGTCTAGCGGGGTACAATGAGCAGTTCTTC	CASSLDGLAGYNEQFF
few	NA	TRBV20-1	TRBJ1-4	TGCAGTGCTAGCTACCAAGCAACTAATGAAAAACTGTTTTTT	CSASYQATNEKLFF
many	NA	TRBV2	TRBJ2-3	TGTGCCAGCAATCGGGGCAGCACAGATACGCAGTATTTT	CASNRGSTDTQYF
NA	TRBD1	TRBV20-1	TRBJ1-1	TGCAGTGCTAGTCACCGGGACAGGGTCTTCACTGAAGCTTTCTTT	CSASHRDRVFTEAFF
NA	TRBD2	TRBV27	TRBJ2-7	TGTGCCAGCAGCCCCCCACCTAGCGGGAGTTACGAGCAGTACTTC	CASSPPPSGSYEQYF
many	TRBD2	TRBV5-4	TRBJ2-2	TGTGCCAGCAGCTTGGCAGGGAGGGAGAAAGGCGGGGAGCTGTTTTTT	CASSLAGREKGGELFF
NA	NA	TRBV7-2	TRBJ2-5	TGTGCCAGCAGCCCCATTATTTTAGGCTTCCAAGAGACCCAGTACTTC	CASSPIILGFQETQYF
few	NA	TRBV12-3/TRBV12-4	TRBJ2-6	TGTGCCAGCAGTCCCCCCCAGTCAGGGGCCAACGTCCTGACTTTC	CASSPPQSGANVLTF
NA	TRBD2	TRBV20-1	TRBJ2-3	TGCAGTGCTAGAGATCTAGCGGGAGTTGGGACAGATACGCAGTATTTT	CSARDLAGVGTDTQYF
few	NA	TRBV5-1	TRBJ2-5	TGCGCCAGCAGCTTGGGGTCAGCGGAAGAGACCCAGTACTTC	CASSLGSAEETQYF
many	TRBD2	TRBV5-1	TRBJ2-1	TGCGCCAGCAGCTTGTCTAGCGGGATTTTTCTCTCCTACAATGAGCAGTTCTTC	CASSLSSGIFLSYNEQFF
few	NA	TRBV20-1	TRBJ2-1	TGCAGTGCCCACAGTGGACTCCCGTCCGATGAGCAGTTCTTC	CSAHSGLPSDEQFF
many	NA	TRBV5-1	TRBJ2-7	TGCGCCAGCGCCCGGTCGGGGGACGAGCAGTACTTC	CASARSGDEQYF
NA	NA	TRBV27	TRBJ2-2	TGTGCCAGCAGGCCCTTGGCGGGCAGGGTCGGTCACACCGGGGAGCTGTTTTTT	CASRPLAGRVGHTGELFF
NA	TRBD1	TRBV30	TRBJ2-7	TGTGCCTGGAGACCGACAGGGTATAAATACGAGCAGTACTTC	CAWRPTGYKYEQYF
few	TRBD1	TRBV29-1	TRBJ2-1	TGCAGCGTTCTTAGGACAGGCAATGAGCAGTTCTTC	CSVLRTGNEQFF
NA	TRBD2	TRBV25-1	TRBJ2-7	TGTGCCAGCAGTGAATGTCCGGGAGGGGTCACCTACGAGCAGTACTTC	CASSECPGGVTYEQYF
NA	TRBD1	TRBV28	TRBJ2-7	TGTGCCAGCACCCCCGGGACAGCCTACGAGCAGTACTTC	CASTPGTAYEQYF
many	TRBD1	TRBV7-2	TRBJ1-6	TGTGCCAGCAGCCTCCGAACAGGGGCTTATTCACCCCTCCACTTT	CASSLRTGAYSPLHF
NA	TRBD2	TRBV6-2/TRBV6-3	TRBJ2-1	TGTGCCAGCATTAAGATGGGACTAGCGTACAATGAGCAGTTCTTC	CASIKMGLAYNEQFF